These T cell receptor beta chains were read from a single sample in a study of tumor and adjacent non-tumor tissue in lung cancer. Using its own MiXCR run on the multiplex PCR reads, TCRdb lists one record per CDR3 protein. The sample records around 82,000 distinct CDR3 sequences, about 82% being singletons. The specimen sequenced was distant non-tumor lung tissue. Receptors originate from a man between 60 and 70 years old with non-small cell lung cancer. The CDR3 runs from the conserved cysteine through the conserved F or W. Each record gives: clone size, J gene, D gene, V gene, CDR3 protein, CDR3 DNA. The D gene is left open where the match is weak. Expanded clones get a size class; other rows say once, few or many, or leave the size out.

clone_size: many; j_call: TRBJ1-1; d_call: NA; v_call: TRBV12-3/TRBV12-4; cdr3_aa: CASQGGMNTEAFF; cdr3_nt: TGTGCCAGTCAGGGTGGAATGAACACTGAAGCTTTCTTT
clone_size: NA; j_call: TRBJ2-3; d_call: NA; v_call: TRBV4-3; cdr3_aa: CASSQLTRWEFTDTQYF; cdr3_nt: TGCGCCAGTAGCCAACTTACCCGATGGGAGTTCACAGATACGCAGTATTTT
clone_size: NA; j_call: TRBJ2-1; d_call: TRBD2; v_call: TRBV11-3; cdr3_aa: CVSRLSGSTNEQFF; cdr3_nt: TGTGTCAGCAGATTGAGCGGGAGTACCAATGAGCAGTTCTTC
clone_size: NA; j_call: TRBJ2-1; d_call: TRBD2; v_call: TRBV11-1; cdr3_aa: CGSSFPSGGMNEQFF; cdr3_nt: TGTGGCAGCAGCTTCCCTAGCGGAGGGATGAATGAGCAGTTCTTC
clone_size: NA; j_call: TRBJ2-3; d_call: TRBD1; v_call: TRBV10-2; cdr3_aa: CASTQTGFNEPQYF; cdr3_nt: TGCGCCAGCACCCAGACAGGGTTCAATGAGCCCCAGTATTTT
clone_size: NA; j_call: TRBJ2-1; d_call: TRBD1; v_call: TRBV11-3; cdr3_aa: CASSFFGTGANEQFF; cdr3_nt: TGTGCCAGCAGCTTTTTCGGGACAGGGGCCAATGAGCAGTTCTTC
clone_size: NA; j_call: TRBJ2-1; d_call: NA; v_call: TRBV4-2; cdr3_aa: CASSHELVLSGGTGYEQFF; cdr3_nt: TGTGCCAGCAGCCATGAACTAGTTTTAAGCGGGGGGACAGGGTATGAGCAGTTTTTC
clone_size: NA; j_call: TRBJ2-7; d_call: NA; v_call: TRBV20-1; cdr3_aa: CRPEGTLKGFEQYF; cdr3_nt: TGCAGACCTGAGGGGACACTGAAAGGGTTCGAGCAGTACTTC
clone_size: NA; j_call: TRBJ1-6; d_call: TRBD1; v_call: TRBV11-2; cdr3_aa: CASSLEAGGYSPLHF; cdr3_nt: TGTGCCAGCAGCTTAGAAGCAGGGGGCTATTCACCCCTCCACTTT
clone_size: NA; j_call: TRBJ2-7; d_call: NA; v_call: TRBV6-5; cdr3_aa: CASGNVGVTSYEQYF; cdr3_nt: TGTGCCAGCGGCAATGTTGGAGTCACTAGCTACGAGCAGTACTTC
clone_size: NA; j_call: TRBJ2-5; d_call: TRBD2; v_call: TRBV4-2; cdr3_aa: CASSQYRGGQETKYF; cdr3_nt: TGTGCCAGCAGCCAATATCGGGGGGGCCAGGAGACCAAGTACTTC
clone_size: many; j_call: TRBJ2-5; d_call: NA; v_call: TRBV13; cdr3_aa: CASSPREGAQYF; cdr3_nt: TGTGCCAGCAGCCCCAGAGAGGGGGCCCAGTACTTC
clone_size: many; j_call: TRBJ2-5; d_call: TRBD1; v_call: TRBV24-1; cdr3_aa: CATSDLGQGEETQYF; cdr3_nt: TGTGCCACCAGTGATTTGGGACAGGGGGAAGAGACCCAGTACTTC
clone_size: NA; j_call: TRBJ2-7; d_call: NA; v_call: TRBV20-1; cdr3_aa: CSAREEGPYEWYF; cdr3_nt: TGCAGCGCTAGAGAAGAGGGACCCTACGAGTGGTACTTC
clone_size: NA; j_call: TRBJ2-2; d_call: NA; v_call: TRBV13; cdr3_aa: CGSSRPAGELFF; cdr3_nt: TGTGGTAGCAGCCGGCCGGCTGGGGAGCTGTTTTTT
clone_size: NA; j_call: TRBJ2-7; d_call: NA; v_call: TRBV11-2; cdr3_aa: CASSPNYIGRSYEQYF; cdr3_nt: TGTGCCAGCAGCCCAAACTATATCGGACGCAGCTACGAGCAGTACTTC
clone_size: NA; j_call: TRBJ2-1; d_call: TRBD2; v_call: TRBV14; cdr3_aa: CASSRGRASVNEQFF; cdr3_nt: TGTGCCAGCAGCCGAGGGAGGGCTAGCGTTAATGAGCAGTTCTTC
clone_size: few; j_call: TRBJ1-1; d_call: TRBD1; v_call: TRBV20-1; cdr3_aa: CRGGTGTNTEAFF; cdr3_nt: TGCAGGGGGGGGACAGGAACGAACACTGAAGCTTTCTTT
clone_size: NA; j_call: TRBJ1-1; d_call: NA; v_call: TRBV11-3; cdr3_aa: CAGSSHGRQIEASF; cdr3_nt: TGTGCCGGCAGCTCGCACGGACGGCAGATTGAAGCTTCCTTT
clone_size: once; j_call: TRBJ2-7; d_call: TRBD1; v_call: TRBV29-1; cdr3_aa: CSVVFQGAYSEQYF; cdr3_nt: TGCAGCGTTGTCTTCCAGGGGGCATACAGCGAGCAGTACTTC
clone_size: NA; j_call: TRBJ1-2; d_call: NA; v_call: TRBV4-1; cdr3_aa: CANSQGRGPNYDYTF; cdr3_nt: TGCGCCAACAGCCAAGGTCGGGGACCTAACTATGACTACACCTTC
clone_size: NA; j_call: TRBJ2-3; d_call: NA; v_call: TRBV11-1; cdr3_aa: CASSLRPDTLYF; cdr3_nt: TGTGCCAGCAGTCTTAGACCAGATACGTTGTATTTT
clone_size: NA; j_call: TRBJ2-1; d_call: NA; v_call: TRBV11-3; cdr3_aa: CASSLGGTPYNEQFF; cdr3_nt: TGTGCCAGCAGCTTAGGCGGGACACCTTACAATGAGCAGTTCTTC
clone_size: NA; j_call: TRBJ1-6; d_call: NA; v_call: TRBV5-6; cdr3_aa: CASSLRQSSSLHF; cdr3_nt: TGTGCCAGCAGCCTGAGGCAGAGTTCATCCCTCCACTTT
clone_size: NA; j_call: TRBJ2-3; d_call: NA; v_call: TRBV6-5; cdr3_aa: CAIRDKVGGTDTQYF; cdr3_nt: TGTGCCATCAGAGACAAGGTCGGGGGTACAGATACACAGTATTTT
clone_size: NA; j_call: TRBJ2-1; d_call: TRBD2; v_call: TRBV11-2; cdr3_aa: CARSSSGGFRRNEQFF; cdr3_nt: TGTGCCAGGAGCTCTAGCGGGGGGTTTCGTCGGAATGAGCAGTTCTTC
clone_size: once; j_call: TRBJ2-7; d_call: NA; v_call: TRBV20-1; cdr3_aa: CSAAARVVGTYEQYF; cdr3_nt: TGCAGTGCCGCCGCAAGGGTAGTCGGAACCTACGAGCAGTACTTC
clone_size: NA; j_call: TRBJ2-4; d_call: NA; v_call: TRBV5-4; cdr3_aa: CASRLAGATKNIQYF; cdr3_nt: TGTGCCAGCAGATTGGCCGGGGCGACCAAGAACATTCAGTACTTC
clone_size: once; j_call: TRBJ2-5; d_call: NA; v_call: TRBV11-2; cdr3_aa: CASSSTMGEAKGDQHF; cdr3_nt: TGTGCCAGCAGCTCCACAATGGGGGAGGCCAAAGGAGACCAGCACTTC
clone_size: NA; j_call: TRBJ1-1; d_call: NA; v_call: TRBV29-1; cdr3_aa: CSDGDKNTEAIF; cdr3_nt: TGCAGCGACGGGGACAAGAACACTGAAGCTATCTTT
clone_size: NA; j_call: TRBJ2-2; d_call: TRBD2; v_call: TRBV11-2; cdr3_aa: CAIRLGTSALNSGELFF; cdr3_nt: TGTGCCATCAGATTAGGGACTAGCGCCCTCAACAGCGGGGAGCTGTTTTTT
clone_size: NA; j_call: TRBJ2-5; d_call: NA; v_call: TRBV20-1; cdr3_aa: CSARDLGGANRETQYF; cdr3_nt: TGCAGTGCTAGAGATCTGGGGGGAGCGAACCGAGAGACACAGTACTTC
clone_size: NA; j_call: TRBJ2-6; d_call: TRBD1; v_call: TRBV11-2; cdr3_aa: CASGLAPEDRPSGANVLTF; cdr3_nt: TGTGCCAGCGGCTTAGCTCCAGAGGACAGGCCCTCTGGGGCCAACGTCCTGACTTTC
clone_size: many; j_call: TRBJ2-2; d_call: TRBD2; v_call: TRBV4-2; cdr3_aa: CASKLAGDDGGELFF; cdr3_nt: TGTGCCAGCAAACTAGCGGGAGATGATGGCGGGGAGCTGTTTTTT
clone_size: NA; j_call: TRBJ1-5; d_call: NA; v_call: TRBV30; cdr3_aa: CAWNTQGSDPHHF; cdr3_nt: TGTGCCTGGAATACGCAGGGGTCAGATCCCCATCATTTT
clone_size: NA; j_call: TRBJ2-7; d_call: NA; v_call: TRBV12-3/TRBV12-4; cdr3_aa: CASSLAGLAYDQYF; cdr3_nt: TGTGCCAGCAGTTTAGCAGGCCTTGCCTACGATCAGTACTTC
clone_size: once; j_call: TRBJ2-5; d_call: NA; v_call: TRBV11-3; cdr3_aa: CTSSFTAEETQCF; cdr3_nt: TGTACCAGCAGCTTTACCGCGGAAGAGACCCAGTGCTTC
clone_size: NA; j_call: TRBJ2-2; d_call: NA; v_call: TRBV11-2; cdr3_aa: CASSDPGGGGFAGELLF; cdr3_nt: TGTGCCAGCAGCGACCCGGGGGGCGGTGGGTTCGCCGGGGAGCTGTTGTTT
clone_size: NA; j_call: TRBJ2-2; d_call: NA; v_call: TRBV20-1; cdr3_aa: CSAPRRSGSNTGELFF; cdr3_nt: TGCAGTGCCCCAAGGAGGAGCGGTAGTAACACCGGGGAGCTGTTTTTT
clone_size: NA; j_call: TRBJ2-3; d_call: NA; v_call: TRBV20-1; cdr3_aa: CNGRAAVGTDTQYF; cdr3_nt: TGCAATGGTAGAGCGGCGGTCGGAACAGATACGCAGTATTTT
clone_size: NA; j_call: TRBJ2-7; d_call: TRBD2; v_call: TRBV20-1; cdr3_aa: CSARAHLDPSSGSLAYDQYF; cdr3_nt: TGCAGTGCTAGAGCCCATCTCGACCCATCTAGCGGGAGCTTGGCATACGATCAGTACTTC
clone_size: few; j_call: TRBJ1-2; d_call: NA; v_call: TRBV12-3/TRBV12-4; cdr3_aa: CASRGGDGYGYTF; cdr3_nt: TGTGCCAGCAGGGGAGGGGATGGTTATGGCTACACCTTC
clone_size: NA; j_call: TRBJ2-2; d_call: TRBD1; v_call: TRBV6-1; cdr3_aa: CASSDWSQGARIGELFF; cdr3_nt: TGTGCCAGCAGTGATTGGTCGCAGGGGGCTCGGATCGGGGAGCTGTTTTTT
clone_size: NA; j_call: TRBJ2-5; d_call: NA; v_call: TRBV20-1; cdr3_aa: CSARDSRRTEYF; cdr3_nt: TGCAGTGCTAGAGATTCCAGGCGGACCGAGTACTTC
clone_size: NA; j_call: TRBJ2-3; d_call: NA; v_call: TRBV20-1; cdr3_aa: CSARLAWSAFSDTQYF; cdr3_nt: TGCAGTGCTAGACTAGCGTGGTCTGCGTTCTCAGATACTCAGTATTTT
clone_size: NA; j_call: TRBJ1-1; d_call: NA; v_call: TRBV4-3; cdr3_aa: CASSHGGGLNSEAFF; cdr3_nt: TGCGCCAGCAGCCATGGGGGGGGCTTGAACAGTGAAGCTTTCTTT
clone_size: NA; j_call: TRBJ2-1; d_call: NA; v_call: TRBV29-1; cdr3_aa: CSVEASSYDEQFF; cdr3_nt: TGCAGCGTGGAGGCCAGCTCCTACGATGAGCAGTTCTTC